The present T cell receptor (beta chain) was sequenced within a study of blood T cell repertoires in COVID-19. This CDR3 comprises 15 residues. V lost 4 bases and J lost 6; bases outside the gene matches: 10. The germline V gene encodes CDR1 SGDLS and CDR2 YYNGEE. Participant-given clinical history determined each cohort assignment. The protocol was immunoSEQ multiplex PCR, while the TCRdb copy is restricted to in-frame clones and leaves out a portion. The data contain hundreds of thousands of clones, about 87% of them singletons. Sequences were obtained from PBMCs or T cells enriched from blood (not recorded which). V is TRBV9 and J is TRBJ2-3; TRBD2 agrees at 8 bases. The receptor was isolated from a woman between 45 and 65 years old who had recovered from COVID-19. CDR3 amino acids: CASSSPGTSSDTQYF. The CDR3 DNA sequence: TGTGCCAGCAGCTCCCCCGGGACTAGTTCCGATACGCAGTATTTT.